This record concerns one T cell receptor (beta chain) sequence. Its antigen is as yet unknown. The entry originates in a study of T-cell reconstitution after alpha-beta-depleted transplantation in children. Overall study findings and caveats: One year after transplant, T-cell counts and diversity came mostly from newly produced T cells. Roughly two months post-transplant, alpha-beta T cells reportedly originated from several hundred graft clones that had expanded. Surviving recipient T cells and thymic progenitors underlay high day-60 TCRbeta diversity in some patients.

For TCRbeta, the library was prepared with unique molecular identifiers. Each CDR3 protein is one row after TCRdb ran MiXCR on the PCR reads. The sample includes some 550,000 distinct CDR3 sequences, roughly 23% of them seen just once. The CDR3 sequence is 14 residues long. Trimming removed 9 bases from V and 8 bases from J; junction bases left unmatched: 13. Per germline, CDR1 SGHDT and CDR2 YYEEEE. Sample: PBMCs, mostly from graft donor cells, taken 360 days after TCRalphabeta/CD19-depleted stem cell transplant. The chain combines TRBV5-6 with TRBJ2-1; 8 bases line up with TRBD1. The receptor was isolated from a boy in the first two years of life who had a stem cell transplant for acute myeloid leukemia, so the T cells may come from the graft donor. CDR3 DNA sequence: TGTGCCATGGGCCCCGCCGGGACAGGCGATGAGCAGTTCTTC. Amino acid sequence: CAMGPAGTGDEQFF.